This TCR beta chain was identified during a study of regulatory T cells in long-lasting Graves disease. Study-level findings and limits: Persistent disease was characterized by preferential usage of TRBV28, TRBJ1-2 and TRBJ2-5.

HTBI primers from iRepertoire and Arm-PCR of CDR3 regions yielded the TCR beta libraries. One entry per CDR3 protein results from TCRdb running MiXCR on the multiplex PCR reads. Of about 460,000 distinct CDR3 sequences in the sample, approximately 23% were seen once. This clonotype appeared a few times. The antigen remains unidentified. The CDR3 is 15 residues long. V lost 1 base to trimming and J lost 2 bases; unmatched junction nucleotides: 8. Germline loops: CDR1 DFQATT, CDR2 SNEGSKA (reference sequence). Stated time point: persistent/refractory GD, antithyroid drugs over 5 years with positive TRAb. PBMC RNA was the source of the TCR library. Peripheral blood, at nine milliliters, went into EDTA tubes.

This chain links TRBV20-1 with TRBJ2-7; 7 bases map to TRBD2. The sequenced sample was peripheral blood mononuclear cells (PBMCs), obtained when the disease was refractory, from a patient treated with antithyroid drugs. The origin of this receptor is a female donor with Graves disease. The DNA of the CDR3 is TGCAGTGCTAGAGTTCCTGGCGGGGGAACCTACGAGCAGTACTTC. Translated, it gives CSARVPGGGTYEQYF.